Presented here are 2 T cell receptor beta chains from one specimen sequenced in a study of cytomegalovirus exposure and HLA in healthy donors. Method: immunoSEQ multiplex PCR; TCRdb's copy keeps in-frame clones and lacks some. The repertoire consists of 200,000 or so clones, with roughly 80% occurring once and the leading ten covering around 7%. Sequencing was carried out using PBMCs. The receptors come from a man aged 18 to 30 in good health and CMV-seropositive.

V gene TRBV5-6 combines with J gene TRBJ2-3; weak D call: TRBD2 (6 bases). The CDR3 extends over 15 amino acids. Trimming took 4 bases from V and 2 from J, leaving 14 bases between them. The V gene's germline CDR1 is SGHDT and CDR2 YYEEEE. CDR3 bases: TGTGCCAGCAGCGCGGGGACCCTCGTCACAGATACGCAGTATTTT. Its protein is CASSAGTLVTDTQYF.

V gene TRBV25-1 combines with J gene TRBJ2-3; 7 nucleotides line up with TRBD1. CDR3 size: 13 residues. CDR1 and CDR2 from the germline V gene are MGHDK and SYGVNS. J lost 2 bases, V lost 10 bases, and 6 bases had no gene match. The CDR3 nucleotides are TGTGCCACCTCGGGACAGACCACAGATACGCAGTATTTT. Its translation is CATSGQTTDTQYF.